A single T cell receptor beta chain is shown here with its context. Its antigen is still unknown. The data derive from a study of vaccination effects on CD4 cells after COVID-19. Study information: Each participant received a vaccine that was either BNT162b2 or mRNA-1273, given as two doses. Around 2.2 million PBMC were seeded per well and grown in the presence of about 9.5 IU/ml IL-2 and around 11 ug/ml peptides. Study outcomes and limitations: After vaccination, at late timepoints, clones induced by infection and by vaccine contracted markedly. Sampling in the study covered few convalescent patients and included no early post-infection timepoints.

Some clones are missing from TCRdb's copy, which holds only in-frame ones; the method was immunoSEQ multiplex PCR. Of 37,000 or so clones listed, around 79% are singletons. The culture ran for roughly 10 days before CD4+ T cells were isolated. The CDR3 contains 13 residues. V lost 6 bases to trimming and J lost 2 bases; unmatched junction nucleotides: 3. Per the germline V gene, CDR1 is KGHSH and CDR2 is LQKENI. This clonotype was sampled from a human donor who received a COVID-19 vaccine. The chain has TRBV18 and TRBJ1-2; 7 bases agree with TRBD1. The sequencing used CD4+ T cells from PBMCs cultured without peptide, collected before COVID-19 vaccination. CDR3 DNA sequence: TGTGCCAGCTCGGCAGGGGGGAACTATGGCTACACCTTC. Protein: CASSAGGNYGYTF.